The 11 T cell receptor beta chains in this list originate from one sample, sequenced in a study of blood T cell repertoires in COVID-19. Clones were read by immunoSEQ multiplex PCR, and TCRdb kept only the in-frame ones, dropping some. Among approximately 88,000 clones, 80% were seen once, and the ten largest hold about 19%. The material sequenced was peripheral blood. The source is a woman older than 75 with acute or convalescent COVID-19.

The V and J genes are TRBV5-1 and TRBJ2-5; 7 bases map to TRBD1. From germline, CDR1 is SGHRS and CDR2 YFSETQ. There are 15 residues in the CDR3. With 4 bases clipped from V and 4 bases from J, the junction kept 10 bases outside the gene matches. For the CDR3, the DNA is TGCGCCAGCAGCGCCTGGGGACAGATAGGAGAGACCCAGTACTTC. Encoded protein: CASSAWGQIGETQYF.

This chain uses TRBV10-3 with TRBJ1-5; D uncertain. Germline assignment: CDR1 ENHRY and CDR2 SYGVKD. The V end lost 5 bases, the J end lost 1 base, and 9 bases lay between the germline ends. The CDR3 is 14 residues long. This chain's CDR3 is CAISPDLSNQPQHF. CDR3 in DNA: TGTGCCATCAGTCCAGATTTAAGCAATCAGCCCCAGCATTTT.

This clone was picked up one time. CDR3 nucleotides: TGTGCCAGCAGTTATTCGGCAGGGCGGTACGAGCAGTACTTC. Protein sequence: CASSYSAGRYEQYF. The V call is TRBV6-5, the J call TRBJ2-7; TRBD1 is a possible D gene (5 bases). Trimming cost V 3 bases and J 4 bases, with 13 bases left between them. Germline V CDR1 and CDR2: MNHEY, SVGAGI. The CDR3 loop spans 14 amino acids.

V usage is TRBV18 and J usage is TRBJ1-2, with a weak D call TRBD1 (5 bases). CDR3 length equals 11 residues. V dropped 8 bases and J dropped 3 bases, with 7 bases sitting between them. Germline CDR1 and CDR2: KGHSH and LQKENI. The CDR3 DNA reads as TGTGCCAGCGGGACTGACTATGGCTACACCTTC. Its translation is CASGTDYGYTF.

The V call is TRBV18, the J call TRBJ1-1, with 9 positions matching TRBD1. Per the germline V gene, CDR1 is KGHSH and CDR2 is LQKENI. Trimming took 0 bases from V and 1 from J; bases not matched to a gene: 6. The CDR3 length is 17 residues. The CDR3: CASSPPGQGIRNTEAFF. In DNA form, the CDR3 reads TGTGCCAGCTCACCACCGGGACAGGGTATTCGGAACACTGAAGCTTTCTTT.

Here the CDR3 reads CASSYGNSYEQYF. In DNA form, the CDR3 reads TGTGCCAGCAGTTACGGCAATTCCTACGAGCAGTACTTC. The chain recombines TRBV6-5 with TRBJ2-7; D unresolved. Germline V gene lookup returns CDR1 MNHEY and CDR2 SVGAGI. This CDR3 contains 13 residues. The germline V and J ends were trimmed by 2 bases and 1 base, with 6 bases remaining between them.

The genes are TRBV18 and TRBJ1-1; 11 bases are a match to TRBD1. Germline loops: CDR1 KGHSH, CDR2 LQKENI. The V gene end was trimmed by 6 bases and the J gene end by 5 bases; junction bases not matched to a gene: 8. This CDR3 is 15 amino acids long. The CDR3 DNA sequence: TGTGCCAGCTCGTACCGGACAGGGGGCAGGACTGAAGCTTTCTTT. Protein product: CASSYRTGGRTEAFF.

CDR3 nucleotide sequence: TGTGCCAGTAGTAGGCGGAACGAGCAGTACTTC. It codes for CASSRRNEQYF. The genes are TRBV19 and TRBJ2-7, with D unclear. From germline, CDR1 is LNHDA and CDR2 SQIVND (reference sequence). The CDR3 covers 11 residues. The ends were cut back, 4 bases at V and 5 bases at J, with 6 bases in the middle.

This chain joins TRBV10-3 and TRBJ2-5; D not certain. V lost 8 bases and J lost 2, with 6 bases in between. The CDR3 sequence is 11 residues long. From germline, CDR1 is ENHRY and CDR2 SYGVKD. CDR3 in amino acids: CAIGQQETQYF. CDR3 DNA: TGTGCCATCGGGCAGCAAGAGACCCAGTACTTC.

This chain connects TRBV11-2 to TRBJ2-5; 8 bases match TRBD2. The trim removed 7 bases at V and 2 bases at J, leaving 6 bases unmatched. From germline, CDR1 is SGHAT and CDR2 FQNNGV. The CDR3 covers 14 residues. Here the CDR3 reads CASTLVAGQETQYF. As DNA, the CDR3 is TGTGCCAGCACTCTAGTAGCGGGGCAAGAGACCCAGTACTTC.

This clone appeared once. The rearrangement uses TRBV5-5 and TRBJ2-7, with D perhaps matching TRBD1 (5 bases). This CDR3 has 15 amino acids. The germline gives CDR1 SGHKS, CDR2 YYEKEE (reference sequence). Trimming removed 1 base from V and 3 bases from J, with 14 bases in between. The CDR3 region is CASSLWVGQNYEQYF. CDR3 coding DNA: TGTGCCAGCAGCTTGTGGGTGGGGCAGAACTACGAGCAGTACTTC.